What follows are 27 T cell receptor beta chains derived from one specimen sequenced in a study of T cells in Graves' hyperthyroidism and ophthalmopathy (dated by TCRdb to between 2018 and 2020). The library was produced with multiplex PCR. The run used an Illumina HiSeq 2000. TCR beta CDR3 regions were amplified from RNA transcripts. The first round of RT-PCR for the TCR CDR3 was performed with the HTBI primer set and the Qiagen OneStep RT-PCR kit. TCRdb applied fastp at Q25 and MiXCR to the public reads, then kept only in-frame beta chains. Rows are combined by CDR3 protein, so each entry shows the most common genes and DNA. Present in this sample are hundreds of thousands of distinct CDR3 sequences, 15% to 18% of which were seen just once. The ten largest clones take up 7.5% to 8% of the sample. The sequenced material came from blood. The origin of the receptors is a woman aged 18-35 years with Graves' hyperthyroidism.

This clonotype has at least ten counts. The CDR3: CASSLVLGPNYGYTF. The DNA for the CDR3 is TGTGCCAGCAGCTTAGTGCTGGGGCCTAACTATGGCTACACCTTC. The rearrangement links TRBV7-8 to TRBJ1-2; tentatively, D is TRBD1 (5 bases). The CDR3 is 15 residues long. With 1 base removed from V and 0 bases from J, the gap between germline ends came to 9 bases. CDR1 is SGHVS and CDR2 is FQNEAQ in the germline V gene. Full variable domain (remainder filled in from reference TRBV7-8 and TRBJ1-2): GAGVSQSPRYKVAKRGQDVALRCDPISGHVSLFWYQQALGQGPEFLTYFQNEAQLDKSGLPSDRFFAERPEGSVSTLKIQRTQQEDSAVYLCASSLVLGPNYGYTFGSGTRLTVV.

The genes are TRBV5-4 and TRBJ2-3, with D possibly being TRBD1 or TRBD2 (6 bases each). The CDR3 length is 14 residues. Germline CDR1 SGHNT, CDR2 YYREEE (reference sequence). V was shortened by 4 bases and J by 8 bases, with 17 bases between the two germline ends. In DNA form, the CDR3 reads TGTGCCAGCAGCCCTTCTGGGGGGCGGGTTACGCAGTATTTT. Protein: CASSPSGGRVTQYF.

The rearrangement uses TRBV5-4 and TRBJ2-7; D perhaps matches TRBD2 (7 bases). V dropped 1 base and J dropped 5 bases, with 16 bases sitting between them. From germline, CDR1 is SGHNT and CDR2 YYREEE (reference sequence). CDR3 length equals 15 residues. The CDR3 loop reads CASSLSGGSYDEQYF. The CDR3 DNA sequence: TGTGCCAGCAGCTTGTCGGGGGGCTCGTATGACGAGCAGTACTTC.

The rearrangement uses TRBV6-1 and TRBJ1-4; D uncertain. This CDR3 region has 17 residues. Germline V lookup: CDR1 MNHNS, CDR2 SASEGT. V was shortened by 1 base and J by 0 bases, with 12 bases between the two germline ends. CDR3 sequence: CASSEDRASATNEKLFF. Written as DNA, the CDR3 is TGTGCCAGCAGTGAAGACAGAGCCTCAGCAACTAATGAAAAACTGTTTTTT.

The chain employs TRBV4-1 and TRBJ2-2; D ambiguous. V lost 4 bases, J lost 3 bases, and 9 bases lay in between. This CDR3 region has 14 residues. CDR1 MGHRA and CDR2 YSYEKL come from the germline V gene. The CDR3, as DNA: TGCGCCAGCAGCCTACAGACACACACCGGGGAGCTGTTTTTT. Translated: CASSLQTHTGELFF.

This clonotype has at least ten counts. The V and J genes are TRBV30 and TRBJ2-2; 12 positions match TRBD2. Germline V gene data show CDR1 as GTSNPN and CDR2 as SVGIG (reference sequence). The V and J ends lost 0 bases and 6 bases, in that order; junction bases with no gene match: 2. This CDR3 has 15 amino acids. The CDR3 nucleotides are TGTGCCTGGAGTGTCCTAGCGGGAGGGCCCGGGGAGCTGTTTTTT. Its translation: CAWSVLAGGPGELFF.

The rearrangement joins TRBV6-6 to TRBJ1-4; the match to TRBD1 covers 11 bases. This CDR3 contains 15 residues. Germline V gene sequence: CDR1 MNHNY, CDR2 SVGAGI (reference sequence). V lost 2 bases and J lost 6; bases outside the gene matches: 2. The CDR3 sequence: CASSYGQGADEKLFF. As DNA, the CDR3 is TGTGCCAGCAGTTACGGACAGGGGGCAGATGAAAAACTGTTTTTT.

This clonotype was picked up many times. This chain joins TRBV30 and TRBJ1-1; D unresolved. V was cut by 0 bases and J by 1 base, with 6 bases left in between. Germline V CDR1 and CDR2: GTSNPN, SVGIG (reference sequence). This CDR3 spans 13 amino acids. Here the CDR3 DNA reads TGTGCCTGGAGTGTACAGTGGAACACTGAAGCTTTCTTT. Protein sequence: CAWSVQWNTEAFF.

As for this clonotype: This could be a read error, since a much larger clone is one nucleotide away. Because the CDR3 is missing its conserved closing phenylalanine or tryptophan, this is likely a read error. J is TRBJ1-2 and V is TRBV7-8; D uncertain. V lost 4 bases and J lost 8, with 14 bases in between. CDR3 length: 13 residues. CDR1 and CDR2 (germline): SGHVS, FQNEAQ. Written as DNA, the CDR3 is TGTGCCAGCAGCTCGGACCTCCGAGGGGGCTACACCCTC. Translation gives CASSSDLRGGYTL.

The sample holds a few counts of this clonotype. The chain carries TRBV25-1 and TRBJ1-3; a possible D gene is TRBD1 (6 bases). V shed 7 bases and J shed 4 bases, with 14 bases lying between them. CDR1 MGHDK and CDR2 SYGVNS come from the germline V gene. The CDR3 has 14 amino acids. In DNA form, the CDR3 reads TGTGCCAGCAAGGGGGATACCCAGGGAAACACCATATATTTT. Translation: CASKGDTQGNTIYF.

The gene calls are TRBV5-1 and TRBJ1-2, with a tentative D call TRBD1 (5 bases). The germline V gene encodes CDR1 SGHRS and CDR2 YFSETQ. V lost 0 bases and J lost 0, with 15 bases in between. The length of the CDR3 is 17 residues. For the CDR3, the DNA is TGCGCCAGCAGCTTGGTCCAGGGTGAGAGTACTAACTATGGCTACACCTTC. Encoded protein: CASSLVQGESTNYGYTF.

The chain combines TRBV11-2 with TRBJ2-2; D gene unclear. V was trimmed by 5 bases and J by 0 bases, leaving 16 bases between them. This CDR3 is built from 17 residues. Per germline, CDR1 SGHAT and CDR2 FQNNGV. As DNA, the CDR3 is TGTGCCAGCAGCCCGCAAGTTGAAGCCGCGAACACCGGGGAGCTGTTTTTT. Amino acid sequence: CASSPQVEAANTGELFF.

This clonotype has ten or more counts. The chain carries TRBV30 and TRBJ2-3; no clear D gene. Germline CDR1 reads GTSNPN; CDR2 reads SVGIG (reference sequence). The CDR3 consists of 11 residues. Trimming stripped 5 bases from V and 6 bases from J, with 9 bases between. CDR3 nucleotides: TGTGCCTGGGCACGAGGTGATACGCAGTATTTT. It translates to CAWARGDTQYF.

At least ten counts were recorded for this clonotype. The V gene is TRBV7-2, the J gene TRBJ1-4; 7 positions match TRBD1. This CDR3 is built from 14 residues. V lost 6 bases to trimming and J lost 8 bases; unmatched junction nucleotides: 9. CDR1 is SGHTA, CDR2 FQGNSA, per germline. DNA for the CDR3: TGTGCCAGCAGTCCCAACAGGGGTTGGGAAAAACTGTTTTTT. Its translation is CASSPNRGWEKLFF.

The J gene is TRBJ2-3, the V gene TRBV5-1; 7 bases are a match to TRBD2. The trim removed 6 bases at V and 3 bases at J, leaving 7 bases unmatched. The CDR3 extends over 14 amino acids. Germline lookup yields CDR1 SGHRS and CDR2 YFSETQ. The CDR3 DNA follows: TGCGCCAGCATGGGCGGGAGACAAACAGATACGCAGTATTTT. Translated, it gives CASMGGRQTDTQYF.

The J gene is TRBJ2-3, the V gene TRBV20-1, with TRBD1 matching 7 bases. CDR3 size: 14 residues. Germline assignment: CDR1 DFQATT and CDR2 SNEGSKA (reference sequence). The V and J ends lost 5 bases and 6 bases, in that order; junction bases with no gene match: 11. DNA for the CDR3: TGCAGTGCTCTCCGACAGGGTCGATGGGATACGCAGTATTTT. Amino acid sequence: CSALRQGRWDTQYF.

In this sample, this clonotype turned up many times. The chain is built from TRBV7-8 and TRBJ2-1, with 11 bases fitting TRBD2. Unmatched junction bases numbered 6, after V lost 1 base and J lost 1 base. The CDR3 loop spans 18 amino acids. In germline, CDR1 is SGHVS, CDR2 FQNEAQ. CDR3 nucleotide sequence: TGTGCCAGCAGCTTAGGGCTAGCGGGAGGAGGGTCCTACAATGAGCAGTTCTTC. It specifies CASSLGLAGGGSYNEQFF.

This clonotype was counted at least ten times. This chain uses TRBV6-7 with TRBJ1-3, with D possibly being TRBD1 (5 bases). TRBV6-7 is an open reading frame whose function is uncertain. V was cut by 5 bases and J by 0 bases, with 29 bases left in between. The CDR3 consists of 21 residues. CDR3 in amino acids: CASSTVHRDVEWGYSGNTIYF. As DNA, the CDR3 is TGTGCCAGCAGTACAGTCCACCGGGACGTAGAGTGGGGCTACTCTGGAAACACCATATATTTT.

Only a few counts were recorded for this clonotype. The chain joins TRBV20-1 to TRBJ2-7, with a tentative D call TRBD2 (6 bases). The CDR3 contains 15 residues. CDR1 and CDR2 from the germline V gene are DFQATT and SNEGSKA (reference sequence). The V and J ends lost 3 bases and 0 bases respectively, with 15 bases between them. CDR3 in amino acids: CSASKTGTRSYEQYF. Written as DNA, the CDR3 is TGCAGTGCTAGCAAAACCGGGACTCGCTCCTACGAGCAGTACTTC.

This clonotype has at least ten counts. This rearrangement joins TRBV3-1 to TRBJ1-1; 10 nucleotides match TRBD1. Trimming took 4 bases from V and 1 from J; bases not matched to a gene: 6. The CDR3 covers 16 residues. The germline V gene encodes CDR1 LGHDT and CDR2 YNNKEL (reference sequence). The CDR3 region is CASSRRQGAGNTEAFF. The CDR3 DNA sequence: TGTGCCAGCAGCCGCCGACAGGGGGCGGGGAACACTGAAGCTTTCTTT.

In this sample, this clonotype turned up a few times. Possible read error: a much larger clone is one base away. The chain employs TRBV12-3 or TRBV12-4 and TRBJ1-1; D call uncertain. The CDR3 has 15 residues. Trimming took off 3 bases at V and 5 bases at J, with 16 bases between the two ends. CDR3 bases: TGTGCCAGCAGTTTTACGGCGGCCGGTATTACTGAAGCTTTCTTT. This codes for CASSFTAAGITEAFF.

This clonotype was detected only a few times. In DNA form, the CDR3 reads TGTGCCAGCCAGGGCCTCTCTGGAAACACCATATATTTT. This codes for CASQGLSGNTIYF. The chain has TRBV6-1 and TRBJ1-3, with D possibly TRBD1 on 5 matching bases. V lost 8 bases and J lost 0, with 8 bases in between. CDR1 MNHNS and CDR2 SASEGT come from the germline V gene. CDR3 length equals 13 residues.

This clonotype showed up many times. The chain has TRBV18 and TRBJ2-3, with 10 bases that match TRBD1. Germline V gene sequence: CDR1 KGHSH, CDR2 LQKENI. The CDR3 runs 16 residues. V gave up 5 bases and J gave up 5 bases; unmatched junction bases: 10. Here the CDR3 reads CASSSRDRGPRDTQYF. CDR3 coding DNA: TGTGCCAGCTCATCCCGGGACAGGGGACCCCGAGATACGCAGTATTTT.

This clonotype was counted many times. The chain links TRBV18 to TRBJ1-4; 8 positions match TRBD1. V was clipped by 3 bases and J by 3 bases; unmatched bases: 3. The CDR3 length is 15 residues. The germline V gene encodes CDR1 KGHSH and CDR2 LQKENI. CDR3 nucleotide sequence: TGTGCCAGCTCACCTGGACAGGGATCTAATGAAAAACTGTTTTTT. It codes for CASSPGQGSNEKLFF.

At least ten counts were recorded for this clonotype. Here the CDR3 reads CASRIDRGPEDEQYF. For the CDR3, the DNA is TGTGCCAGCAGAATAGACAGGGGGCCCGAGGACGAGCAGTACTTC. The genes are TRBV28 and TRBJ2-7; 10 positions agree with TRBD1. This CDR3 has 15 amino acids. V was pared by 6 bases and J by 5 bases, with 10 bases of the junction left unmatched. CDR1 is MDHEN, CDR2 SYDVKM, per germline.

This sequence joins TRBV6-1 and TRBJ2-7; TRBD2 agrees at 7 bases. After removal of 6 bases from V and 5 bases from J, the junction contained 1 base not matched to a gene. This CDR3 contains 11 residues. Germline V CDR1 and CDR2: MNHNS, SASEGT. The CDR3 coding sequence is TGTGCCAGCAGGACTAGCAACGAGCAGTACTTC. Protein product: CASRTSNEQYF.

V usage is TRBV5-6 and J usage is TRBJ1-3; D unresolved. The CDR3 extends over 13 amino acids. Germline CDR1 is SGHDT and CDR2 is YYEEEE. V lost 5 bases and J 0 bases, leaving 6 bases between the germline ends. This CDR3 is CASRVSSGNTIYF. The CDR3 DNA is TGTGCCAGCAGGGTCAGCTCTGGAAACACCATATATTTT.